A single sample is the source of the 27 T cell receptor beta chains below, sequenced in a study of blood T cell repertoires in COVID-19. This table comes from immunoSEQ multiplex PCR, and its TCRdb copy is limited to in-frame clones, with some not included. The sample records around 70,000 clones, over 85% being singletons. The specimen sequenced was peripheral blood. All receptors derive from a human donor in a cohort sampled during active COVID-19.

This rearrangement joins TRBV6-5 to TRBJ2-7; 11 bases are a match to TRBD1. From germline, CDR1 is MNHEY and CDR2 SVGAGI. The CDR3 runs to 14 residues. V lost 8 bases to trimming and J lost 5 bases; unmatched junction nucleotides: 8. In DNA, the CDR3 is TGTGCCAGCGGGCTGGGACAGGGGGTGCACGAGCAGTACTTC. As protein: CASGLGQGVHEQYF.

The chain has TRBV9 and TRBJ2-5, with 9 bases that match TRBD2. Germline CDR1 SGDLS, CDR2 YYNGEE. The CDR3 runs 15 residues. With V trimmed by 3 bases and J by 0 bases, 3 bases remained unmatched. In DNA form, the CDR3 reads TGTGCCAGCAGCGGGACTAGCGTGTACCAAGAGACCCAGTACTTC. This gives the protein CASSGTSVYQETQYF.

The rearrangement uses TRBV5-1 and TRBJ2-5; unclear D gene. V was cut by 4 bases and J by 1 base, with 2 bases left in between. The CDR3 covers 11 residues. Germline lookup yields CDR1 SGHRS and CDR2 YFSETQ. CDR3 loop: CASSRQETQYF. CDR3 in DNA: TGCGCCAGCAGCCGCCAAGAGACCCAGTACTTC.

The chain employs TRBV7-9 and TRBJ2-1; D is uncertain. CDR1 and CDR2 (germline): SEHNR, FQNEAQ (reference sequence). Trimming cost V 7 bases and J 8 bases, with 6 bases left between them. There are 10 residues in the CDR3. CDR3 protein: CASTEDEQFF. As DNA, the CDR3 is TGTGCCAGCACCGAGGATGAGCAGTTCTTC.

The chain is built from TRBV4-3 and TRBJ2-2; no clear D gene. The CDR3 is made up of 15 amino acids. CDR1 LGHNA and CDR2 YSLEER come from the germline V gene. V was trimmed by 0 bases and J by 1 base, leaving 6 bases between them. The CDR3 spells CASSQERWNTGELFF. CDR3 in DNA: TGCGCCAGCAGCCAAGAGCGGTGGAACACCGGGGAGCTGTTTTTT.

The V gene is TRBV4-1, the J gene TRBJ2-3, with a weak D call TRBD2 (6 bases). Germline CDR1 is MGHRA and CDR2 is YSYEKL. The CDR3 has 16 amino acids. Trimming removed 3 bases at V and 0 bases at J, with 13 bases between. The CDR3 protein is CASSQLADPSTDTQYF. The CDR3 DNA reads as TGCGCCAGCAGCCAGTTAGCGGACCCTAGCACAGATACGCAGTATTTT.

This chain links TRBV27 with TRBJ2-2, with TRBD1 identical over 11 bases. Trimming took 1 base from V and 5 from J; bases not matched to a gene: 3. Per the germline V gene, CDR1 is MNHEY and CDR2 is SMNVEV (reference sequence). This CDR3 spans 16 amino acids. This CDR3 is CASSLFRDRGTGELFF. DNA of the CDR3: TGTGCCAGCAGTTTATTCCGGGACAGGGGGACCGGGGAGCTGTTTTTT.

This CDR3 is CASSLSRGHQETQYF. The CDR3 DNA follows: TGTGCCAGCAGTTTATCTAGGGGGCACCAAGAGACCCAGTACTTC. The genes are TRBV27 and TRBJ2-5, with TRBD1 matching 7 bases. V gave up 0 bases and J gave up 0 bases; unmatched junction bases: 1. The germline V gene encodes CDR1 MNHEY and CDR2 SMNVEV (reference sequence). This CDR3 has 15 residues.

V usage is TRBV2 and J usage is TRBJ1-1; D unresolved. CDR3 length equals 13 residues. Germline loops: CDR1 SNHLY, CDR2 FYNNEI. The germline V and J ends were trimmed by 6 bases and 4 bases, with 12 bases remaining between them. CDR3 residues: CASRPVIGTEAFF. CDR3 nucleotides: TGTGCCAGCAGGCCAGTAATTGGCACTGAAGCTTTCTTT. The variable domain in full, with the rest retrieved from reference TRBV2 and TRBJ1-1, is EPEVTQTPSHQVTQMGQEVILRCVPISNHLYFYWYRQILGQKVEFLVSFYNNEISEKSEIFDDQFSVERPDGSNFTLKIRSTKLEDSAMYFCASRPVIGTEAFFGQGTRLTVV.

The chain couples TRBV6-6 to TRBJ1-5; tentatively, D is TRBD1 (5 bases). Germline V gene data show CDR1 as MNHNY and CDR2 as SVGAGI (reference sequence). Trimming took 6 bases from V and 4 from J, leaving 16 bases between them. The CDR3 totals 15 residues. CDR3 coding DNA: TGTGCCAGCAGGGGGGGGGACTTGGGTAATCAGCCCCAGCATTTT. It codes for CASRGGDLGNQPQHF.

The chain has TRBV5-1 and TRBJ2-7; 9 bases agree with TRBD2. Trimming took 4 bases from V and 4 from J; bases not matched to a gene: 9. From germline, CDR1 is SGHRS and CDR2 YFSETQ. This CDR3 contains 15 residues. The CDR3 loop reads CASSPTAGGTYEQYF. Written as DNA, the CDR3 is TGCGCCAGCAGCCCAACAGCGGGAGGTACGTACGAGCAGTACTTC.

The chain recombines TRBV24-1 with TRBJ2-3; 9 positions agree with TRBD2. The CDR3 extends over 15 amino acids. J lost 4 bases, V lost 3 bases, and 4 bases had no gene match. CDR1 is KGHDR, CDR2 SFDVKD, per germline. CDR3 sequence reads: CATSDSGGRADTQYF. The CDR3, as DNA: TGTGCCACCAGTGATAGCGGGGGGCGCGCAGATACGCAGTATTTT.

The chain uses TRBV20-1 and TRBJ2-7, with a tentative D call TRBD2 (5 bases). CDR3 length: 11 amino acids. V lost 2 bases, J lost 9 bases, and 11 bases lay in between. Germline-derived CDR1 and CDR2 are DFQATT and SNEGSKA (reference sequence). CDR3 coding DNA: TGCAGTGCTAGACAACGAGAGGGGCAGTACTTC. Protein product: CSARQREGQYF.

This chain links TRBV5-1 with TRBJ1-1, with D unresolved. V gave up 0 bases and J gave up 2 bases, with 8 bases separating them. The CDR3 consists of 14 residues. Per the germline V gene, CDR1 is SGHRS and CDR2 is YFSETQ. The CDR3 DNA sequence: TGCGCCAGCAGCTTGGGGTCGGTTAACACTGAAGCTTTCTTT. Its translation is CASSLGSVNTEAFF.

The chain is built from TRBV6-5 and TRBJ1-2; D remains unclear. V lost 7 bases to trimming and J lost 1 base, with 13 bases between them. CDR1 MNHEY and CDR2 SVGAGI come from the germline V gene. CDR3 size: 14 residues. In nucleotides, the CDR3 is TGTGCCAGCATCGTCTCAGGCCATAACTATGGCTACACCTTC. The encoded protein is CASIVSGHNYGYTF.

This clone was seen just once. The gene calls are TRBV28 and TRBJ2-7; 8 bases are shared with TRBD2. CDR1 and CDR2 (germline): MDHEN, SYDVKM. Trimming took 4 bases from V and 6 from J; bases not matched to a gene: 14. CDR3 length: 16 residues. The DNA for the CDR3 is TGTGCCAGCAGTTCGATCGTGCGGGAGGCTTTTTTCGAGCAGTACTTC. Translated, it gives CASSSIVREAFFEQYF.

The chain combines TRBV29-1 with TRBJ1-2; D not resolved. The CDR3 length is 12 residues. The germline CDR1 and CDR2 sequences are SQVTM and ANQGSEA. Trimming shortened V by 3 bases and J by 3 bases, and 8 bases separated the two germline ends. In nucleotides, the CDR3 is TGCAGCGTTGACTACGGTGACTATGGCTACACCTTC. Protein product: CSVDYGDYGYTF.

V gene TRBV5-4 combines with J gene TRBJ2-1; TRBD2 matches 9 bases. This CDR3 region has 12 residues. V was pared by 7 bases and J by 7 bases, with 3 bases of the junction left unmatched. Germline V lookup: CDR1 SGHNT, CDR2 YYREEE (reference sequence). CDR3 sequence: CASGSGGNEQFF. The CDR3 DNA reads TGTGCCAGCGGTAGCGGGGGAAATGAGCAGTTCTTC.

V gene TRBV11-1 combines with J gene TRBJ2-2; D might be TRBD2 (5 bases). The CDR3 has 12 amino acids. V dropped 4 bases and J dropped 6 bases, with 6 bases sitting between them. Germline CDR1 is SGHAT and CDR2 is FQDESV (reference sequence). CDR3 nucleotide sequence: TGTGCCAGCAGCTACGGGGCCGGGGAGCTGTTTTTT. It specifies CASSYGAGELFF. The full variable domain, its missing parts supplied by reference TRBV11-1 and TRBJ2-2, is EAEVAQSPRYKITEKSQAVAFWCDPISGHATLYWYRQILGQGPELLVQFQDESVVDDSQLPKDRFSAERLKGVDSTLKIQPAELGDSAMYLCASSYGAGELFFGEGSRLTVL.

The chain has TRBV25-1 and TRBJ2-5, with TRBD1 identical over 8 bases. This CDR3 is 15 amino acids long. The trim removed 4 bases at V and 3 bases at J, leaving 7 bases unmatched. Per germline, CDR1 MGHDK and CDR2 SYGVNS. CDR3 region: CASSATWTGKETQYF. The CDR3 DNA sequence: TGTGCCAGCAGTGCGACCTGGACAGGGAAAGAGACCCAGTACTTC.

The table lists this clone with a count of one. The chain has TRBV7-2 and TRBJ2-7, with D possibly matching TRBD1 (5 bases). Germline lookup yields CDR1 SGHTA and CDR2 FQGNSA. V was cut by 2 bases and J by 4 bases, with 12 bases left in between. The CDR3 covers 14 residues. In DNA form, the CDR3 reads TGTGCCAGCAGCTTAAGGACATCCAGATACGAGCAGTACTTC. Translated: CASSLRTSRYEQYF.

The genes are TRBV6-5 and TRBJ2-7, with TRBD1 matching over 12 bases. Germline loops: CDR1 MNHEY, CDR2 SVGAGI. J lost 5 bases, V lost 7 bases, and 9 bases had no gene match. CDR3 length equals 15 residues. The CDR3 DNA follows: TGTGCCAGCACCGACTGGGACAGGGGGCGCAACGAGCAGTACTTC. This sequence encodes CASTDWDRGRNEQYF.

This clone was counted once. This chain uses TRBV11-2 with TRBJ2-7; D unclear. Trimming left V 1 base short and J 0 bases short, with 7 bases between. The length of the CDR3 is 14 residues. The germline gives CDR1 SGHAT, CDR2 FQNNGV. In DNA, the CDR3 is TGTGCCAGCAGCTTAGGTCCGGGCTCCTACGAGCAGTACTTC. Its translation is CASSLGPGSYEQYF.

The chain recombines TRBV28 with TRBJ1-1; D not certain. This CDR3 is built from 14 residues. V was clipped by 3 bases and J by 10 bases, with 18 bases between them. The V gene's germline CDR1 is MDHEN and CDR2 SYDVKM. CDR3 nucleotide sequence: TGTGCCAGCAGTTTTAATCGGGGATCCCGCGGAGCTTTCTTT. Translation: CASSFNRGSRGAFF. Full variable domain (rest looked up from reference TRBV28 and TRBJ1-1): DVKVTQSSRYLVKRTGEKVFLECVQDMDHENMFWYRQDPGLGLRLIYFSYDVKMKEKGDIPEGYSVSREKKERFSLILESASTNQTSMYLCASSFNRGSRGAFFGQGTRLTVV.

The chain employs TRBV18 and TRBJ2-3, with 11 bases identical to TRBD1. The V segment lost 3 bases and the J segment 8 bases; nucleotides outside the gene matches: 7. The CDR3 runs to 15 residues. Germline V gene data show CDR1 as KGHSH and CDR2 as LQKENI. The chain's CDR3 is CASSPDRGRRGTQYF. In DNA, the CDR3 is TGTGCCAGCTCACCGGACAGGGGGCGGCGGGGTACGCAGTATTTT.

The chain employs TRBV19 and TRBJ2-7; TRBD2 might be the D (5 bases). V was cut by 5 bases and J by 4 bases, with 15 bases left in between. Germline CDR1 is LNHDA and CDR2 is SQIVND (reference sequence). The CDR3 is made up of 14 amino acids. CDR3 protein: CASSPQRDRYEQYF. CDR3 bases: TGTGCCAGTAGTCCGCAGAGGGATAGGTACGAGCAGTACTTC. Supplemented by reference TRBV19 and TRBJ2-7, the full variable domain reads DGGITQSPKYLFRKEGQNVTLSCEQNLNHDAMYWYRQDPGQGLRLIYYSQIVNDFQKGDIAEGYSVSREKKESFPLTVTSAQKNPTAFYLCASSPQRDRYEQYFGPGTRLTVT.

The chain carries TRBV10-3 and TRBJ2-5; D perhaps matches TRBD1 (6 bases). The ends were cut back, 2 bases at V and 3 bases at J, with 13 bases in the middle. CDR1 ENHRY and CDR2 SYGVKD come from the germline V gene. The CDR3 is made up of 15 amino acids. Here the CDR3 reads CAISEPQGGKETQYF. The CDR3 DNA follows: TGTGCCATCAGTGAGCCTCAAGGGGGTAAAGAGACCCAGTACTTC.